These 27 T cell receptor beta chains came from one sample sequenced in a study of T cell responses to AZD1222 COVID-19 vaccine. Clones were sequenced by immunoSEQ multiplex PCR, and TCRdb holds only the in-frame ones, with some missing. The top ten clones hold around 0.66% of a sample with under 200,000 clones, 90% to 95% of them seen once. The sample was peripheral blood, taken on day 0 of AZD1222 vaccination. The receptors were sampled from an adult in good health.

The chain recombines TRBV6-5 with TRBJ1-1; possibly TRBD1 for D (5 bases). Germline CDR1 is MNHEY and CDR2 is SVGAGI. CDR3 length: 14 amino acids. V was clipped by 5 bases and J by 8 bases, with 18 bases between them. The CDR3 protein is CASSSGTGHREAFF. The DNA of the CDR3 is TGTGCCAGCAGTAGCGGGACGGGGCATAGGGAAGCTTTCTTT.

The chain couples TRBV21-1 to TRBJ2-7; the table's D call, TRBD2, was not checked against the DNA. TRBV21-1 is a known pseudogene. The CDR3 sequence is 15 residues long. CDR3 DNA: TGTGCCAGCAGCAGACGGACTAGTGGTTCCCACGAGCAGTACTTC. Its translation: CASSRRTSGSHEQYF.

This clone was seen a handful of times. This chain joins TRBV7-9 and TRBJ1-3; unclear D gene. Trimming took off 7 bases at V and 0 bases at J, with 10 bases between the two ends. The CDR3 has 14 residues. Per the germline V gene, CDR1 is SEHNR and CDR2 is FQNEAQ (reference sequence). This CDR3 reads CASMGQSSGNTIYF. CDR3 in DNA: TGTGCCAGCATGGGTCAGAGCTCTGGAAACACCATATATTTT. Combining the CDR3 with reference TRBV7-9 and TRBJ1-3 gives the whole variable domain DTGVSQNPRHKITKRGQNVTFRCDPISEHNRLYWYRQTLGQGPEFLTYFQNEAQLEKSRLLSDRFSAERPKGSFSTLEIQRTEQGDSAMYLCASMGQSSGNTIYFGEGSWLTVV.

J is TRBJ2-1 and V is TRBV10-1; 9 bases line up with TRBD2. Germline-derived CDR1 and CDR2 are WNHNN and SYGVQD (reference sequence). V lost 6 bases and J lost 3; bases outside the gene matches: 15. This CDR3 has 18 amino acids. CDR3 in DNA: TGCGCCAGCAGGCCGAGCAACGTTAGCGGGAGTTTCTACAATGAGCAGTTCTTC. Amino acids: CASRPSNVSGSFYNEQFF.

J is TRBJ1-3 and V is TRBV30; no clear D gene. The CDR3 is 13 amino acids. Germline V gives CDR1 GTSNPN, CDR2 SVGIG (reference sequence). V lost 0 bases, J lost 0 bases, and 3 bases lay in between. CDR3 in DNA: TGTGCCTGGAGTGTTGGCTCTGGAAACACCATATATTTT. Protein: CAWSVGSGNTIYF.

The chain employs TRBV15 and TRBJ2-5; D is uncertain. Germline V gene sequence: CDR1 LNHNV, CDR2 YYDKDF (reference sequence). This CDR3 spans 13 amino acids. The V end was cut by 5 bases, the J end by 4 bases, with 11 bases between. CDR3 coding DNA: TGTGCCACCAGCGGCGAGGCGAGAGAGACCCAGTACTTC. This sequence encodes CATSGEARETQYF.

This chain connects TRBV27 to TRBJ2-1; TRBD1 is a possible D gene (6 bases). The V gene lost 10 bases and the J gene lost 6 bases, with 16 bases spanning the gap. Germline assignment: CDR1 MNHEY and CDR2 SMNVEV (reference sequence). The CDR3 runs 13 residues. The CDR3 sequence: CATIGTPRNEQFF. CDR3 DNA: TGTGCCACAATCGGGACACCTCGCAATGAGCAGTTCTTC.

This clone was seen once. The gene calls are TRBV7-2 and TRBJ2-1, with 14 bases that match TRBD2. Germline V gives CDR1 SGHTA, CDR2 FQGNSA. There are 16 residues in the CDR3. Losses at the gene ends were 5 bases for V and 8 bases for J; bases not matched to a gene: 8. CDR3 coding DNA: TGTGCCAGCAGCGCCGGCGGGACTAGCGGGAGTTATGAGCAGTTCTTC. It yields the protein CASSAGGTSGSYEQFF.

V gene TRBV24-1 combines with J gene TRBJ2-3, with TRBD2 matching 7 bases. J lost 1 base, V lost 7 bases, and 1 base had no gene match. Germline CDR1 is KGHDR and CDR2 is SFDVKD. The CDR3 spans 13 residues. This chain's CDR3 is CATRSGGTDTQYF. The CDR3 bases are TGTGCCACCAGGAGCGGGGGCACAGATACGCAGTATTTT.

V gene TRBV4-1 combines with J gene TRBJ1-4; TRBD1 aligns across 9 bases. The CDR3 is made up of 15 amino acids. CDR1 is MGHRA, CDR2 YSYEKL, per germline. J gave up 6 bases and V 5 bases, and 7 bases lay outside the gene matches. The CDR3, as DNA: TGCGCCAGCAGCGAAGGGGGGACAGGGTATGAAAAACTGTTTTTT. It translates to CASSEGGTGYEKLFF.

V usage is TRBV2 and J usage is TRBJ1-5; D is perhaps TRBD1 (5 bases). V dropped 3 bases and J dropped 9 bases, with 9 bases sitting between them. Germline V gene sequence: CDR1 SNHLY, CDR2 FYNNEI. The CDR3 has 12 amino acids. The CDR3 spells CASSDPGLPQHF. The CDR3 DNA sequence: TGTGCCAGCAGTGACCCAGGGCTGCCCCAGCATTTT.

This sequence joins TRBV11-2 and TRBJ1-5; D remains unclear. From germline, CDR1 is SGHAT and CDR2 FQNNGV. V was cut by 5 bases and J by 3 bases, with 8 bases left in between. The CDR3 has 13 amino acids. CDR3 loop: CASSDNFNQPQHF. For the CDR3, the DNA is TGTGCCAGCAGCGACAATTTCAATCAGCCCCAGCATTTT.

The genes are TRBV20-1 and TRBJ2-1, with D unresolved. Trimming removed 3 bases at V and 4 bases at J, with 13 bases between. CDR3 size: 14 residues. Germline V gene lookup returns CDR1 DFQATT and CDR2 SNEGSKA (reference sequence). Here the CDR3 reads CSASATKGYNEQFF. CDR3 DNA: TGCAGTGCTAGTGCGACGAAGGGTTACAATGAGCAGTTCTTC.

CDR3 amino acids: CASSLVGAANTEAFF. The CDR3 nucleotides read TGTGCCAGCAGCTTAGTCGGGGCAGCGAACACTGAAGCTTTCTTT. The chain has TRBV7-2 and TRBJ1-1; D might be TRBD1 (5 bases). The V end was cut by 1 base, the J end by 1 base, with 10 bases between. The CDR3 length is 15 residues. Germline-derived CDR1 and CDR2 are SGHTA and FQGNSA.

As to this clone: The same CDR3 is also encoded by other DNA sequences in this sample. The rearrangement uses TRBV11-2 and TRBJ2-1, with D perhaps matching TRBD2 (6 bases). The CDR3 has 12 residues. V lost 1 base to trimming and J lost 8 bases, with 6 bases between them. The germline gives CDR1 SGHAT, CDR2 FQNNGV. The chain's CDR3 is CASSLGGDEQFF. The CDR3 DNA reads as TGTGCCAGCAGCTTAGGGGGGGATGAGCAGTTCTTC.

The chain recombines TRBV28 with TRBJ1-5, with D possibly being TRBD1 (6 bases). Germline V gives CDR1 MDHEN, CDR2 SYDVKM. This CDR3 is 16 amino acids long. V lost 5 bases and J 1 base, leaving 15 bases between the germline ends. The CDR3 sequence is CASSLKQGRSNQPQHF. The CDR3, as DNA: TGTGCCAGCAGTCTTAAACAGGGAAGGAGCAATCAGCCCCAGCATTTT.

The chain links TRBV28 to TRBJ2-2; D gene ambiguous. V lost 3 bases, J lost 4 bases, and 6 bases lay in between. Germline assignment: CDR1 MDHEN and CDR2 SYDVKM. The CDR3 runs 13 residues. The CDR3 DNA is TGTGCCAGCAGTTTTCCGGGCACCGGGGAGCTGTTTTTT. It is translated as CASSFPGTGELFF.

This clone showed up just a few times. This chain connects TRBV6-4 to TRBJ1-1, with unresolved D. Germline V gene data show CDR1 as MRHNA and CDR2 as SNTAGT. Trimming shortened V by 0 bases and J by 1 base, and 3 bases separated the two germline ends. This CDR3 comprises 13 residues. The CDR3 loop reads CASSDSANTEAFF. The CDR3 region has the DNA TGTGCCAGCAGTGACTCAGCGAACACTGAAGCTTTCTTT.

The chain has TRBV13 and TRBJ2-2; D possibly matches TRBD1 or TRBD2 (5 bases each). From germline, CDR1 is PRHDT and CDR2 FYEKMQ (reference sequence). V was cut by 4 bases and J by 4 bases, with 13 bases left in between. This CDR3 comprises 15 residues. CDR3 bases: TGTGCCAGCAGCTCAACCTCAGGGAGCACCGGGGAGCTGTTTTTT. It is translated as CASSSTSGSTGELFF.

V is TRBV14 and J is TRBJ1-1; no definite D call. Germline CDR1 SGHDN, CDR2 FVKESK. The CDR3 spans 13 residues. Trimming left V 5 bases short and J 5 bases short, with 12 bases between. CDR3 sequence reads: CASSRAPRTEAFF. In nucleotides, the CDR3 is TGTGCCAGCAGCAGAGCCCCGAGGACTGAAGCTTTCTTT.

The CDR3 sequence: CASSYSDLSEQYF. The CDR3 region has the DNA TGTGCCAGCAGTTACTCCGACTTGAGCGAGCAGTACTTC. The chain employs TRBV6-2 or TRBV6-3 and TRBJ2-7; D gene unclear. This CDR3 has 13 residues. The germline V gene encodes CDR1 MNHEY and CDR2 SVGEGT. Deletions cut 0 bases from V and 6 bases from J, with 9 bases between.

A note on this clone: At one boundary the junction diverges from the germline segment, which might be a read error. CDR3: CAGTGQGNPEAFF. In nucleotides, the CDR3 is TGTGCCGGTACAGGACAGGGGAACCCTGAAGCTTTCTTT. The chain carries TRBV7-9 and TRBJ1-1; 9 bases are shared with TRBD1. The CDR3 length is 13 residues. Germline V gene sequence: CDR1 SEHNR, CDR2 FQNEAQ (reference sequence).

CDR3 sequence: CASSLVATSSGNTIYF. CDR3 nucleotides: TGTGCCAGCAGCTTAGTAGCAACCTCCTCTGGAAACACCATATATTTT. The chain recombines TRBV11-2 with TRBJ1-3; no clear D gene. With 1 base removed from V and 0 bases from J, the gap between germline ends came to 10 bases. The CDR3 totals 16 residues. The germline V gene has CDR1 SGHAT and CDR2 FQNNGV.

This rearrangement joins TRBV10-3 to TRBJ1-5; D is undetermined. The V gene's germline CDR1 is ENHRY and CDR2 SYGVKD. V shed 0 bases and J shed 4 bases, with 10 bases lying between them. The CDR3 length is 15 residues. Here the CDR3 DNA reads TGTGCCATCAGTGAGTCAGCCGGTACGAATCAGCCCCAGCATTTT. It specifies CAISESAGTNQPQHF.

The rearrangement links TRBV19 to TRBJ2-1; no clear D. Looked up from germline, CDR1 is LNHDA and CDR2 is SQIVND (reference sequence). The CDR3 contains 14 residues. Trimming left V 6 bases short and J 14 bases short, with 23 bases between. The CDR3, as DNA: TGTGCCAGTAGCCCATTGAAAGACGGCCTAGTGGAGTTCTTC. Protein product: CASSPLKDGLVEFF. Full variable domain (outside the CDR3, taken from reference TRBV19 and TRBJ2-1): DGGITQSPKYLFRKEGQNVTLSCEQNLNHDAMYWYRQDPGQGLRLIYYSQIVNDFQKGDIAEGYSVSREKKESFPLTVTSAQKNPTAFYLCASSPLKDGLVEFFGPGTRLTVL.

V usage is TRBV3-1 (or the pseudogene TRBV3-2) and J usage is TRBJ2-6; TRBD2 is a possible D gene (5 bases). CDR1 is LGHDT, CDR2 YNNKEL, per germline (reference sequence). V was trimmed by 5 bases and J by 0 bases, leaving 11 bases between them. This CDR3 region has 16 residues. The CDR3 here is CASSSGDLSGANVLTF. The CDR3 DNA sequence: TGTGCCAGCAGCTCCGGGGATCTCTCTGGGGCCAACGTCCTGACTTTC.

This clone was picked up one time. The V call is TRBV27, the J call TRBJ1-6; 9 nucleotides line up with TRBD1. Germline values: CDR1 MNHEY, CDR2 SMNVEV (reference sequence). The ends lost 6 bases at V and 9 bases at J; junction bases unmatched: 9. The length of the CDR3 is 15 residues. The CDR3 region has the DNA TGTGCCAGCAGCCCAACTCCGGGACAGGGTTCACCCCTCCACTTT. It translates to CASSPTPGQGSPLHF.